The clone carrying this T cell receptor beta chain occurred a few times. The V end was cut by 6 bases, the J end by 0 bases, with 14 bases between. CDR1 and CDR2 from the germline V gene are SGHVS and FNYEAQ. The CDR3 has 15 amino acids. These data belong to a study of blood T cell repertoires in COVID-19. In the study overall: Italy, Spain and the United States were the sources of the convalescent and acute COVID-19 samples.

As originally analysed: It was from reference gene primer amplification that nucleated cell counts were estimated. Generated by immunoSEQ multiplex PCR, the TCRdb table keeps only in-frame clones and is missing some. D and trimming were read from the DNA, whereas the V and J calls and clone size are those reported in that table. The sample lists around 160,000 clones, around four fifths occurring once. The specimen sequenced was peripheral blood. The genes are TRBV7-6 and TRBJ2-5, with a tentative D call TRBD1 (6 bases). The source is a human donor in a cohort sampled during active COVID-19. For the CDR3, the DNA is TGTGCCAGCAGTCGCGGAAGGGGGTACCAAGAGACCCAGTACTTC. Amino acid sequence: CASSRGRGYQETQYF.